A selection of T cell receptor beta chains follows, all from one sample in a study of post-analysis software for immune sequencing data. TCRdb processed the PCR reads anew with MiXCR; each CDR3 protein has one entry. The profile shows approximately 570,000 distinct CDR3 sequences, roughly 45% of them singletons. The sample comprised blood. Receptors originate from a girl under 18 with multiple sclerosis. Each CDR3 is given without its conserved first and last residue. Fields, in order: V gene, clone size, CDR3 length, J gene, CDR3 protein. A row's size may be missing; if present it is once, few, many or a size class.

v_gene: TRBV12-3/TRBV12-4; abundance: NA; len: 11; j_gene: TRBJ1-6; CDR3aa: ASSSAVTSPFH
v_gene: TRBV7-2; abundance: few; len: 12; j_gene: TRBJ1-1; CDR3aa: ASSGGQGNTEAF
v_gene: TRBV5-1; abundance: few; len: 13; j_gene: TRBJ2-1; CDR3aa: ASSPPVGLYNEQF
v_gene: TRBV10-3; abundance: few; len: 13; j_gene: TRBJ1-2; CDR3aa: AISEFTGGVDGYT
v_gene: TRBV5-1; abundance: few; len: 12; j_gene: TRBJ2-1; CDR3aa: ASSVGGTYNEQF
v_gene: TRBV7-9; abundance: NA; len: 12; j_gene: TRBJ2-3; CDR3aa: ASSCGPATDTQY
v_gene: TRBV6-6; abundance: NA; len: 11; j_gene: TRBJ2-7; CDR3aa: ASSYWTVIEQY
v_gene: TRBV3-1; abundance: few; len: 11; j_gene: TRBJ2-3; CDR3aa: ASSQGEGDTQY
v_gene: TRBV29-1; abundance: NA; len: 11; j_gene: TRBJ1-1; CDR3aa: SVDSGDSTEAF
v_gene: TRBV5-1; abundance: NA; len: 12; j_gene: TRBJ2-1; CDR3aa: ASSLVLGAGEQF
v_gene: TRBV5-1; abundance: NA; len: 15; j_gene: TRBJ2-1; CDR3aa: ASSRRESGLGNNEQF
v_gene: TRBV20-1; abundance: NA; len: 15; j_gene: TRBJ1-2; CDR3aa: SARVSQRRGSNYGYT
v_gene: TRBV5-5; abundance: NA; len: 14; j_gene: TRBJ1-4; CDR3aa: ASTLFMGTSYEKLF
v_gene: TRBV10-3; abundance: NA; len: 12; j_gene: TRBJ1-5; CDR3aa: AISGTGLGQPQH
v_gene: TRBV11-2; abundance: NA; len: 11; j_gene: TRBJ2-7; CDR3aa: ASRRPGSHEQY
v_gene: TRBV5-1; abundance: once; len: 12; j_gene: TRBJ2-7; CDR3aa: ASSIALDNYEQY
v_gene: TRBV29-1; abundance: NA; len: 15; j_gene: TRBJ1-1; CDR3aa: SVQSLQAGQGNTEAF
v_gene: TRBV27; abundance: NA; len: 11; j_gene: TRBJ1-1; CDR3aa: ASSLSGPGMPF
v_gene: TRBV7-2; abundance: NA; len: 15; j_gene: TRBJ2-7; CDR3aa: ASSLDPIGGNSYEQY
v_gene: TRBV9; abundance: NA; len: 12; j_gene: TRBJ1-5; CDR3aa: ASSVGTENQLQH
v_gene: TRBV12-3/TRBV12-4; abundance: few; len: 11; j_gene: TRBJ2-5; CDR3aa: ASSEHREETQY
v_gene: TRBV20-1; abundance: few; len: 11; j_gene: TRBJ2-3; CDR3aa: SATAGGVDTQY
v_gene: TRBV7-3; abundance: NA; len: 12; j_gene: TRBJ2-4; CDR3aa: ASSLRSPEDIQY
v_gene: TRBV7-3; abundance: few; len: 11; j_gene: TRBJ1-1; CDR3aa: ASSLDREKKAF
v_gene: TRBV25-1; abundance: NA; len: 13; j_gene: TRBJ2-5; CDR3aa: ASSEPTGFQETQY
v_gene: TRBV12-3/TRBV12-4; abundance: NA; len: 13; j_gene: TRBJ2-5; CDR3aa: ASSLSRGRQETQY
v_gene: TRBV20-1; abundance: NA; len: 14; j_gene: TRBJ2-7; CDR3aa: SASVPQTSGGNEQY
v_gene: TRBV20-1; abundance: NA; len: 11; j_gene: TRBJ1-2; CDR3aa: SVPTGVTVGYT
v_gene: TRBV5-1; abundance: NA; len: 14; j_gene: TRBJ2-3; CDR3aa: ASSKENALLTDTQY
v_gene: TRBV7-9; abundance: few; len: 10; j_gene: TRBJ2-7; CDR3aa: ASSPSGSEQY
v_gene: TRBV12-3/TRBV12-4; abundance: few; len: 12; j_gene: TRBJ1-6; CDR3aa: ASGPGGGNSPLH
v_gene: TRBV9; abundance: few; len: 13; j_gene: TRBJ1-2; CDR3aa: ASSGDPFLNYGYT
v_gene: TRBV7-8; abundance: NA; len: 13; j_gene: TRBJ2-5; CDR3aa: ASTKGRGTEETQY
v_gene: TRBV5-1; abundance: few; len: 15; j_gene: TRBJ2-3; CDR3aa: ASNPLSSGGSTDTQY
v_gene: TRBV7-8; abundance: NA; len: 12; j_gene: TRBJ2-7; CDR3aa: ASSHSAGGNEQY
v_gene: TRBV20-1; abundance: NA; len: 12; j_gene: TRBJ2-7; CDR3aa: SARISAGAGQQY
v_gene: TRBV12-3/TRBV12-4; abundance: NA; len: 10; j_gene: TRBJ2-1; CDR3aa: ASSRGTVEQF
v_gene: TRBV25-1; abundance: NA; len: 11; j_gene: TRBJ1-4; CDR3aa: ASSDPFVEKLF
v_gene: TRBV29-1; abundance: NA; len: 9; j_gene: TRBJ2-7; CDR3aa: SVGQPYEQY
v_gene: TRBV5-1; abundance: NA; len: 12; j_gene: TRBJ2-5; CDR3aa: ASSTREPQETQY
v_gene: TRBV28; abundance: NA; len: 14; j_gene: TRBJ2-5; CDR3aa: ASSLSGRANQETQY
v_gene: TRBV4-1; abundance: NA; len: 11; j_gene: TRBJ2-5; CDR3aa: ASSPGLRVGQY
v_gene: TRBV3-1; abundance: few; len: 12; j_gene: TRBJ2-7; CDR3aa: ASSHSTRATEQY
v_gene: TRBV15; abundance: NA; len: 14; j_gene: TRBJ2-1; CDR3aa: ATSGWTGYSYNEQF
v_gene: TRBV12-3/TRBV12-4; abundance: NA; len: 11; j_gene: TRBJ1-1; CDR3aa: ASSLMRGTEAF
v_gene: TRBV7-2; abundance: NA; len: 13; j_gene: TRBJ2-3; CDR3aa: ASSLKSSAGHTQY
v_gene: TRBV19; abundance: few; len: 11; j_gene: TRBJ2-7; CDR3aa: ASSLRGAGEQY
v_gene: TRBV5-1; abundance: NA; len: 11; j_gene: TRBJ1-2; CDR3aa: ASSTTENYGYT
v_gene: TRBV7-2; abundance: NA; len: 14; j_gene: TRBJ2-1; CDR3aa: ASGGRRGGILDEQF
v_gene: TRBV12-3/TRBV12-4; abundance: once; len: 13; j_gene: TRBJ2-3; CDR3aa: ASSPQGVMTDVQY
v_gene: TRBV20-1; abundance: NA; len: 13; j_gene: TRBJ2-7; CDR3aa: SARFPAGVRNEQY
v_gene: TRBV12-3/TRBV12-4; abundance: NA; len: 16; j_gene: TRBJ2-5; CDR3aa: ASSLMGLAGGSEETQY
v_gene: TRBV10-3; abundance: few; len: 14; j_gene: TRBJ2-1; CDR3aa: AIRGFGDSGTDEQF
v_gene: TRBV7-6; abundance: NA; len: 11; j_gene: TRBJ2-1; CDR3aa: ASSSPGGGQQF